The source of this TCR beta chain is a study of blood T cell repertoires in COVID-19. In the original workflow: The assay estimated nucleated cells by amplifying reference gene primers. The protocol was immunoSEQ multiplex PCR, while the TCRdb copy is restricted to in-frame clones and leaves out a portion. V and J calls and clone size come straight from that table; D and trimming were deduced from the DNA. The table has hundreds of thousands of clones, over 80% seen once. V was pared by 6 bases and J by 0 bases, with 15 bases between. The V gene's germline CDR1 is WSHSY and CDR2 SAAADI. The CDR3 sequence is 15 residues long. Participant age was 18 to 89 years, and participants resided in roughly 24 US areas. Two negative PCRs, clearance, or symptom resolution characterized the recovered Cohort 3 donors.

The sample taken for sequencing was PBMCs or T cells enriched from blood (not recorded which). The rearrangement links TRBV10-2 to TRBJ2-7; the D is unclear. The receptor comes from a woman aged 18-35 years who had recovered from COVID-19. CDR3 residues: CASRGRPKSSYEQYF. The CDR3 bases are TGCGCCAGCAGGGGCAGGCCGAAGAGCTCCTACGAGCAGTACTTC.